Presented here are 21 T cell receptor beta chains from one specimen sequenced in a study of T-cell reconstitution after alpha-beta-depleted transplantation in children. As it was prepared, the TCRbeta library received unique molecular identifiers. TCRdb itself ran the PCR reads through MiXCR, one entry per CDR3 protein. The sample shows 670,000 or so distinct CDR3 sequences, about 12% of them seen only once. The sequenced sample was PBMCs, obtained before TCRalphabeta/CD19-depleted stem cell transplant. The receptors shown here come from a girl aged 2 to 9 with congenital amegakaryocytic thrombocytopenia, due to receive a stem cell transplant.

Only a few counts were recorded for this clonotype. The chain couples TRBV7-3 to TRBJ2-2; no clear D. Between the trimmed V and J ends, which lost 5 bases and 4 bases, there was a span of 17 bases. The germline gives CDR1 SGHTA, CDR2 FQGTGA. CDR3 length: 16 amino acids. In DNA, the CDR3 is TGTGCCAGCAGCCCCCATGTTAGCTGGGGCACCGGGGAGCTGTTTTTT. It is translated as CASSPHVSWGTGELFF.

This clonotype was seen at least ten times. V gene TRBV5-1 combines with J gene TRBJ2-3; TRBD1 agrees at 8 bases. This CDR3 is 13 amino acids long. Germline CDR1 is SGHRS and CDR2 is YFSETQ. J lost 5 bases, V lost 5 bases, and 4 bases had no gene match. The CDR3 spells CASRTGAIDTQYF. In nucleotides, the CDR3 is TGCGCCAGCAGGACAGGGGCCATAGATACGCAGTATTTT.

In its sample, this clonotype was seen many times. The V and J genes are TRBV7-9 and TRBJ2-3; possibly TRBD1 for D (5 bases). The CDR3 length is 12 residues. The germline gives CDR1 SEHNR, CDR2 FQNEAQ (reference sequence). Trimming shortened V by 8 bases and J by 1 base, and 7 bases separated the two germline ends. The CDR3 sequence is CASVRGTDTQYF. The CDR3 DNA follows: TGTGCCAGCGTCAGGGGCACAGATACGCAGTATTTT.

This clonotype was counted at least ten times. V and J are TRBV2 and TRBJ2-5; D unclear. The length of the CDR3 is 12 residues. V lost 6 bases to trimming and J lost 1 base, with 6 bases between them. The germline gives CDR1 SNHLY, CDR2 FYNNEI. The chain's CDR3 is CASRIFQETQYF. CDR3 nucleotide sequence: TGTGCCAGCAGAATATTCCAAGAGACCCAGTACTTC.

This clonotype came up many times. The CDR3 DNA follows: TGCAGTGCTAGGAAGGGACAGGGCCTCTATGGCTACACCTTC. It specifies CSARKGQGLYGYTF. The rearrangement joins TRBV20-1 to TRBJ1-2; 9 bases are a match to TRBD1. This CDR3 has 14 residues. CDR1 DFQATT and CDR2 SNEGSKA come from the germline V gene (reference sequence). Trimming at V came to 3 bases and at J to 4 bases, leaving 6 bases not matched to a gene.

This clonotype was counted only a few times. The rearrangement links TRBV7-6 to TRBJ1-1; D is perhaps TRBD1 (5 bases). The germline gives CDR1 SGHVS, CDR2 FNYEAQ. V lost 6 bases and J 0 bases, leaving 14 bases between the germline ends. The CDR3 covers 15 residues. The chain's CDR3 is CASSSRQGVNTEAFF. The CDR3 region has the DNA TGTGCCAGCAGTTCCCGTCAAGGGGTGAACACTGAAGCTTTCTTT.

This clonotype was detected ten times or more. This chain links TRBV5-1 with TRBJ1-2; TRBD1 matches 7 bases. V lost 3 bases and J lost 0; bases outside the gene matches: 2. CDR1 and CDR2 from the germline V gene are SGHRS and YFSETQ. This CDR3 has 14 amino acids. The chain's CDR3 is CASSSGQTNYGYTF. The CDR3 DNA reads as TGCGCCAGCAGCTCGGGACAGACTAACTATGGCTACACCTTC.

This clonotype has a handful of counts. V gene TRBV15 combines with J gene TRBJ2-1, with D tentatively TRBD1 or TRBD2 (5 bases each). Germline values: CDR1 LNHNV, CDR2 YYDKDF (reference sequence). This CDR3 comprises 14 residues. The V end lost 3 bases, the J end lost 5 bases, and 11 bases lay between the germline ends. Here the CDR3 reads CATSSYGAHNEQFF. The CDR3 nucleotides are TGTGCCACCAGCAGCTACGGGGCCCACAATGAGCAGTTCTTC.

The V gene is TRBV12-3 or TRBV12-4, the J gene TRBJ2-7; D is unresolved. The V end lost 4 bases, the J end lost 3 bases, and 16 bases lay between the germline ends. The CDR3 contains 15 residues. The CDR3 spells CASSSGLPPYYEQYF. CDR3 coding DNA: TGTGCCAGCAGTTCTGGCTTACCGCCCTACTACGAGCAGTACTTC.

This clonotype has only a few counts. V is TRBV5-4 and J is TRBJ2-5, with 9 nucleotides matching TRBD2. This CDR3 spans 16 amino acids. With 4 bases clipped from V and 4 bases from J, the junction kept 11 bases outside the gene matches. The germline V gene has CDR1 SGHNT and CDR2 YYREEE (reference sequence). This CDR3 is CASSPIAGAFRETQYF. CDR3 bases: TGTGCCAGCAGCCCAATAGCGGGAGCATTTCGAGAGACCCAGTACTTC.

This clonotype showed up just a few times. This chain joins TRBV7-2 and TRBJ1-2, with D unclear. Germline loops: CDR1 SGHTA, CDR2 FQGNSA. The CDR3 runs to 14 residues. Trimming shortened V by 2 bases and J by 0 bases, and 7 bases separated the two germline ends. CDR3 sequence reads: CASSLTRPNYGYTF. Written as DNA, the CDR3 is TGTGCCAGCAGCTTAACCAGGCCTAACTATGGCTACACCTTC.

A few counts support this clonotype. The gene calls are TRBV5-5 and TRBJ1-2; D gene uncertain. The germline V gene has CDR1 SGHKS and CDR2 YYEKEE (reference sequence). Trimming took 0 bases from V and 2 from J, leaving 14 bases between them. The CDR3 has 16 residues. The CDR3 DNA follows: TGTGCCAGCAGCTTGGAACCGGGTCCGCCAAACTATGGCTACACCTTC. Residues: CASSLEPGPPNYGYTF.

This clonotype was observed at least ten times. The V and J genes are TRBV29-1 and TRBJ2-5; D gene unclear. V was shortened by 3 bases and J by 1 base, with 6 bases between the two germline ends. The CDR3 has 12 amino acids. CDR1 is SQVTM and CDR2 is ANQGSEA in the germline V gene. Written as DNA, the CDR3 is TGCAGCGTTGAGGCATCCCAAGAGACCCAGTACTTC. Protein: CSVEASQETQYF. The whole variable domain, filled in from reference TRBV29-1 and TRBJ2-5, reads SAVISQKPSRDICQRGTSLTIQCQVDSQVTMMFWYRQQPGQSLTLIATANQGSEATYESGFVIDKFPISRPNLTFSTLTVSNMSPEDSSIYLCSVEASQETQYFGPGTRLLVL.

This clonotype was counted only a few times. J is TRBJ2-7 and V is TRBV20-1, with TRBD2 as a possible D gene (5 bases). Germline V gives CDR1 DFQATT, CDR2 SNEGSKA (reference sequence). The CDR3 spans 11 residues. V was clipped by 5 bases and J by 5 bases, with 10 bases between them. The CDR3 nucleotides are TGCAGTGCTCGTGGGCGGGACGAGCAGTACTTC. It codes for CSARGRDEQYF.

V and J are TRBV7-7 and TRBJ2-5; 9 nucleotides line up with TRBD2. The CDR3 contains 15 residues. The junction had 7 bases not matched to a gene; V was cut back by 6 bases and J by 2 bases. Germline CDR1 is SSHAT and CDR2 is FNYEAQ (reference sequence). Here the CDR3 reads CASSRRLAEQETQYF. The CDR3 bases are TGTGCCAGCAGTCGTAGACTAGCGGAACAAGAGACCCAGTACTTC.

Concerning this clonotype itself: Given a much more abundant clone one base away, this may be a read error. The CDR3 loop reads CASSYTGTGWGGDTF. Written as DNA, the CDR3 is TGTGCCAGCTCCTATACCGGGACAGGTTGGGGTGGCGACACCTTC. The V and J genes are TRBV6-1 and TRBJ1-2, with 8 bases aligning to TRBD1. The germline V gene encodes CDR1 MNHNS and CDR2 SASEGT. The CDR3 has 15 residues.

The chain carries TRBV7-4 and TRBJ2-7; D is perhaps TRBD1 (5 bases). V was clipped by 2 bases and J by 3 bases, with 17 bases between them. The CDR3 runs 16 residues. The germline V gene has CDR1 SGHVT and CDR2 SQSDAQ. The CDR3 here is CASSLRGRSSVYEQYF. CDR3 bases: TGTGCCAGCAGCTTAAGGGGCAGGTCTTCTGTCTACGAGCAGTACTTC.

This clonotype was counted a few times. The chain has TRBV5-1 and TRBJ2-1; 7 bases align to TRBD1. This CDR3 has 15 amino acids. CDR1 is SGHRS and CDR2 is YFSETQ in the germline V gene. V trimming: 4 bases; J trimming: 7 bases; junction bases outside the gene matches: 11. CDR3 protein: CASSGKVQGWNEQFF. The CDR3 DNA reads TGCGCCAGCAGCGGGAAAGTACAGGGGTGGAATGAGCAGTTCTTC.

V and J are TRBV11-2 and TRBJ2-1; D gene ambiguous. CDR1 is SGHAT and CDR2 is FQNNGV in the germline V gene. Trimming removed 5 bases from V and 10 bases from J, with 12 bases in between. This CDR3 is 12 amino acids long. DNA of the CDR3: TGTGCCAGCAGCGGATCTGGGCGGGAGCAGTTCTTC. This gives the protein CASSGSGREQFF.

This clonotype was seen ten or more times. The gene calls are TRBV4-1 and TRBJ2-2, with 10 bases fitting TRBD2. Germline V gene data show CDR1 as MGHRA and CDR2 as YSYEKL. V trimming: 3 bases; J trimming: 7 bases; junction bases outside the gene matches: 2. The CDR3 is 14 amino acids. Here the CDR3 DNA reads TGCGCCAGCAGCCACGGACTAGCGGTCGGGGAGCTGTTTTTT. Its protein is CASSHGLAVGELFF.

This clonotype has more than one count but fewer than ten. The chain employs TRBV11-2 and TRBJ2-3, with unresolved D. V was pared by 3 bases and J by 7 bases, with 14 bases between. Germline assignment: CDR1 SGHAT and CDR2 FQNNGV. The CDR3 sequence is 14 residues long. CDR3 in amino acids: CASSFSSVVNTQYF. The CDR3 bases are TGTGCCAGCAGCTTTTCGAGCGTCGTGAATACGCAGTATTTT.